Below, one TCR beta chain is given with its context. Its target is not known. These data come from a study of lymphopenia after photon versus proton radiotherapy. Here immunoSEQ multiplex PCR was the method, and the copy in TCRdb shows in-frame clones only, minus some. The repertoire holds tens of thousands of clones, with around 83% as singletons. Study-level results: Oligoclonal CD8+ Temra expansion after nadir drove photon patients' diversity drop. Photon-treated patients lost naive T cells and TCR diversity; proton-treated stayed stable. Authors raise, but do not show, better survival with proton therapy.

This CDR3 has 15 residues. Trimming cost V 5 bases and J 4 bases; bases outside gene matches: 7. The germline V gene has CDR1 SGHTA and CDR2 FQGNSA. The sequences come from peripheral blood, collected from a patient treated with proton-based radiotherapy. This clonotype originated in a woman aged 70-85 years with pancreatic cancer. The chain employs TRBV7-2 and TRBJ1-1; 10 positions agree with TRBD1. The CDR3 reads CASSPFWTGGTEAFF. The CDR3 nucleotides read TGTGCCAGCAGCCCCTTCTGGACAGGGGGCACTGAAGCTTTCTTT.